This TCR beta chain was observed in a study of blood T cells in healthy people across ages. Each donor had roughly 10 milliliters of peripheral blood drawn. Comments on this clonotype: Antigen specificity is unknown.

The V gene lost 4 bases and the J gene lost 10 bases, with 22 bases spanning the gap. The germline V gene has CDR1 WSHSY and CDR2 SAAADI. CDR3 length: 15 amino acids. Notes on the study in general: Older individuals had lower TCR beta diversity per million T cells (the decline was roughly linear).

PCR was performed a second time for about 7 to 12 cycles using a sample-barcoded 5' primer and a J-beta primer mix. TCRdb passed the 5' RACE reads through MiXCR, listing each CDR3 protein once. The sample includes about 2 million distinct CDR3 sequences, approximately 50% of them seen just once. The clonotype originates from a woman in her forties in good health. Specimen: blood. The genes are TRBV10-2 and TRBJ1-1, with a weak D call TRBD1 (5 bases). For the CDR3, the DNA is TGCGCCAGCAGTGTGGGGGTTGAGGGCGCGTTCGGAGCTTTCTTT. It yields the protein CASSVGVEGAFGAFF.